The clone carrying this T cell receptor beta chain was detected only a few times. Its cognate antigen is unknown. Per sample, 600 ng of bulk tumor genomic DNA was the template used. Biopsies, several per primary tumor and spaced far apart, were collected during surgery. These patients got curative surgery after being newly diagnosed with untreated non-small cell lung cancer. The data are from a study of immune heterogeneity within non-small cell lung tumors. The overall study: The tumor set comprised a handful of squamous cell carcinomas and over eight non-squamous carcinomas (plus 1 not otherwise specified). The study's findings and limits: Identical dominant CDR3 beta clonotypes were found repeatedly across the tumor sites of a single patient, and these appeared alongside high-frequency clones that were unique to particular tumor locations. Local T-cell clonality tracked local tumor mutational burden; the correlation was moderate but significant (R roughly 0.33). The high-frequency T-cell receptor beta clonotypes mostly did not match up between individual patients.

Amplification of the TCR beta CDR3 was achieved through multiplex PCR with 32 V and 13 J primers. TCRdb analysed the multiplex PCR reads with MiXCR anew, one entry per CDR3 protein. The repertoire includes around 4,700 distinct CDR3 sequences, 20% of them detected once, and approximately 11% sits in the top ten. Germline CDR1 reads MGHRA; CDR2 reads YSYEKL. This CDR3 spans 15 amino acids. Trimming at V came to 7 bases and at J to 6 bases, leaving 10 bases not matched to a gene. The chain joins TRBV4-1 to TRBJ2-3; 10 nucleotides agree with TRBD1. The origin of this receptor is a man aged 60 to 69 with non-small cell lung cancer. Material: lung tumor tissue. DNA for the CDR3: TGCGCCAGCACCTACAGGGGGACAGGGGACGATACGCAGTATTTT. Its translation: CASTYRGTGDDTQYF.